This T cell receptor (beta chain) was retrieved from a study of T cells after yellow fever vaccination. At the level of the study: Separation of EM, EMRA, CM and Tscm memory subsets by sorting relied on CD3, CD45RA, CCR7 and CD95.

Study-wide points: Most primary-vaccination clones reappeared after the booster (more than 95% CD4, about 90% CD8).

By 5'RACE template switching, TCR cDNA was produced, with a universal primer site and UMIs added in the process. TCRdb ran MiXCR on the 5' RACE reads and lists one entry per CDR3 protein. This sample carries more than 45,000 distinct CDR3 sequences, about 5% of them seen once, and the ten largest clones take roughly 31%. This CDR3 region has 15 residues. V lost 2 bases and J 0 bases, leaving 9 bases between the germline ends. In germline, CDR1 is SGHVS, CDR2 FNYEAQ. This clonotype has only a few counts. This receptor was taken from a man younger than 35 who received the YFV17D yellow fever vaccine. This rearrangement joins TRBV7-6 to TRBJ2-3; the D gene is possibly TRBD1 (5 bases). The specimen comprised PBMCs, either bulk or a sorted T-cell subset (CD4+, CD8+, memory, or dextramer-sorted; not recorded which), sampled on the day of the yellow fever booster vaccination. Written as DNA, the CDR3 is TGTGCCAGCAGCTTATTAACAGGTAGCACAGATACGCAGTATTTT. Translation gives CASSLLTGSTDTQYF.